This T cell receptor (beta chain) stems from a study of Ad26.COV2.S vaccination and SARS-CoV-2 variants. General study findings and limits: Total T cell responses were possibly underestimated by TCR breadth and depth analyses.

Sequenced by immunoSEQ multiplex PCR; TCRdb stores in-frame clones only, minus some. The sample yields fewer than 600,000 clones, roughly nine tenths seen once. Points on this clone: What it binds is unknown.

Looked up from germline, CDR1 is LNHDA and CDR2 is SQIVND (reference sequence). V lost 6 bases and J 3 bases, leaving 16 bases between the germline ends. CDR3 size: 15 residues. Treatment meaning: some 20 received Ad26.COV2.S at low or high dose, single or two shots; about five received placebo; per-sample allocation not given. Material that was analyzed had been drawn on day 63 after the first vaccine or placebo injection. This TCR was sampled from a person between 18 and 59 years old who received the Ad26.COV2.S COVID-19 vaccine or a placebo. Here the sequenced sample was peripheral blood, taken in a trial of Ad26.COV2.S vaccine versus placebo. The V call is TRBV19, the J call TRBJ2-3; D possibly uses TRBD1 or TRBD2 (6 bases each). CDR3 protein: CASRGGSVSTDTQYF. As DNA, the CDR3 is TGTGCCAGTAGGGGGGGCTCTGTCTCGACAGATACGCAGTATTTT.